The rows below give T cell receptor beta chains drawn from one sample of a study of blood T cells in healthy people across ages. TCRdb processed the 5' RACE reads anew with MiXCR; each CDR3 protein has one entry. The sample contains roughly 1,500,000 distinct CDR3 sequences, about 35% of which appear only once. Sequenced material: blood. These receptors originate from a woman aged 25 to 39 in good health. The CDR3 runs from the conserved cysteine through the conserved F or W. The order of the fields is CDR3 DNA, CDR3 protein, J gene, clone size, V gene, D gene. A D gene is named only where the DNA matches it firmly. A row's size may be missing; if present it is once, few, many or a size class.

cdr3_nt: TGTGCCAGCAGTGAAGCCGGGAGTAAAAACATTCAGTACTTC
cdr3_aa: CASSEAGSKNIQYF
j_call: TRBJ2-4
clone_size: -
v_call: TRBV6-1
d_call: -

cdr3_nt: TGCAGTGCTAGAGACCGGGTTTCGGGCGAGCAGTACTTC
cdr3_aa: CSARDRVSGEQYF
j_call: TRBJ2-7
clone_size: -
v_call: TRBV20-1
d_call: -

cdr3_nt: TGTGCCAGCAGCTTAGGCTTAGTAGCGGGGAGGTTCTTC
cdr3_aa: CASSLGLVAGRFF
j_call: TRBJ2-1
clone_size: few
v_call: TRBV7-2
d_call: TRBD2

cdr3_nt: TGCAGTGCTTCAAGCGGGAGGAGAGAGACCCAGTACTTC
cdr3_aa: CSASSGRRETQYF
j_call: TRBJ2-5
clone_size: few
v_call: TRBV20-1
d_call: TRBD2

cdr3_nt: TGTGCCAGCAGATGGACTGGCTCTTACAATGAGCAGTTCTTC
cdr3_aa: CASRWTGSYNEQFF
j_call: TRBJ2-1
clone_size: few
v_call: TRBV27
d_call: -

cdr3_nt: TGCAGCGTTGACGCAGGGAGCACTGAAGCTTTCTTT
cdr3_aa: CSVDAGSTEAFF
j_call: TRBJ1-1
clone_size: -
v_call: TRBV29-1
d_call: -

cdr3_nt: TGTGCCACCAGTGATTCCAAGAGACCCACAGATACGCAGTATTTT
cdr3_aa: CATSDSKRPTDTQYF
j_call: TRBJ2-3
clone_size: -
v_call: TRBV24-1
d_call: -

cdr3_nt: TGTGCCAGCAGCAAACGAGCTAGCGGGGGGCAAGAATACTCCTACGAGCAGTACTTC
cdr3_aa: CASSKRASGGQEYSYEQYF
j_call: TRBJ2-7
clone_size: -
v_call: TRBV21-1
d_call: -

cdr3_nt: TGCAGCGTTGAAGACGAAGGGGGAGAGACCCAGTACTTC
cdr3_aa: CSVEDEGGETQYF
j_call: TRBJ2-5
clone_size: many
v_call: TRBV29-1
d_call: -

cdr3_nt: TGTGCCAGCAGTGGGACTAGCGGGGGCCCCAGCACAGATACGCAGTATTTT
cdr3_aa: CASSGTSGGPSTDTQYF
j_call: TRBJ2-3
clone_size: many
v_call: TRBV6-4
d_call: TRBD2

cdr3_nt: TGTGCCAGCAGCCCCCCCTCGAGGAAGACAGATACGCAGTATTTT
cdr3_aa: CASSPPSRKTDTQYF
j_call: TRBJ2-3
clone_size: many
v_call: TRBV7-9
d_call: -

cdr3_nt: TGTGCCAGCAGTTTCAGGCTACAACGCTACAATGAGCAGTTCTTC
cdr3_aa: CASSFRLQRYNEQFF
j_call: TRBJ2-1
clone_size: -
v_call: TRBV27
d_call: -

cdr3_nt: TGTGCCAGCAGTCTAAGGGCCTTGTTGGACCACGAGCAGTACTTC
cdr3_aa: CASSLRALLDHEQYF
j_call: TRBJ2-7
clone_size: -
v_call: TRBV12-3/TRBV12-4
d_call: -

cdr3_nt: TGTGCCATCAGTGAATCTCCGGAGGCCGCAGGAGCTTTCTTT
cdr3_aa: CAISESPEAAGAFF
j_call: TRBJ1-1
clone_size: -
v_call: TRBV10-3
d_call: -

cdr3_nt: TGTGCCAGCAGCTCTCGTCCCCCAGCGGATGGCTACACCTTC
cdr3_aa: CASSSRPPADGYTF
j_call: TRBJ1-2
clone_size: -
v_call: TRBV9
d_call: -

cdr3_nt: TGTGCCACCAGCAGAGAATTTCTTACGGGGCAGTACTTC
cdr3_aa: CATSREFLTGQYF
j_call: TRBJ2-7
clone_size: few
v_call: TRBV15
d_call: -

cdr3_nt: TGCAGTGCTAGACAGGGGGCGAGGGAGACCCAGTACTTC
cdr3_aa: CSARQGARETQYF
j_call: TRBJ2-5
clone_size: many
v_call: TRBV20-1
d_call: TRBD1

cdr3_nt: TGCAGCGGAGGGGTTGGCGATGTGGCAGATACGCAGTATTTT
cdr3_aa: CSGGVGDVADTQYF
j_call: TRBJ2-3
clone_size: many
v_call: TRBV29-1
d_call: -

cdr3_nt: TGTGCCAGCAGCCAAGATCTTTGGCCGGCCACTGAAGCTTTCTTT
cdr3_aa: CASSQDLWPATEAFF
j_call: TRBJ1-1
clone_size: -
v_call: TRBV3-1
d_call: -

cdr3_nt: TGTGCCAGCAGCCAACCCGCTGGGACGGAACAAGAGACCCAGTACTTC
cdr3_aa: CASSQPAGTEQETQYF
j_call: TRBJ2-5
clone_size: few
v_call: TRBV14
d_call: -

cdr3_nt: TGTGCCAGCAGTCCTTCCCCCGGGACAAACACTGAAGCTTTCTTT
cdr3_aa: CASSPSPGTNTEAFF
j_call: TRBJ1-1
clone_size: few
v_call: TRBV27
d_call: -

cdr3_nt: TGCGCCAGCAGCCAACGTCCCGGGACAGGGGGCTCAGATACGCAGTATTTT
cdr3_aa: CASSQRPGTGGSDTQYF
j_call: TRBJ2-3
clone_size: -
v_call: TRBV4-1
d_call: TRBD1

cdr3_nt: TGCAGCGTCCTTGGACAGTTCGGGTGGCAGACCCAGTACTTC
cdr3_aa: CSVLGQFGWQTQYF
j_call: TRBJ2-5
clone_size: few
v_call: TRBV20-1
d_call: -

cdr3_nt: TGTGCCAGCACCCCTAGGCTAGCGGGAGTTAAGTATGAGCAGTACTTC
cdr3_aa: CASTPRLAGVKYEQYF
j_call: TRBJ2-7
clone_size: few
v_call: TRBV12-3/TRBV12-4
d_call: TRBD2

cdr3_nt: TGTGCCAGCAGTTACTCCCGACGACCCCTGGAGCAGTACTTC
cdr3_aa: CASSYSRRPLEQYF
j_call: TRBJ2-7
clone_size: -
v_call: TRBV6-6
d_call: -

cdr3_nt: TGTGCCAGCACCCACCGGGACAGGGGTAGGAGCTCCTACAATGAGCAGTTCTTC
cdr3_aa: CASTHRDRGRSSYNEQFF
j_call: TRBJ2-1
clone_size: few
v_call: TRBV6-1
d_call: TRBD1

cdr3_nt: TGCAGTGCTAGCCGGGGGGAGCACACTGAAGCTTTCTTT
cdr3_aa: CSASRGEHTEAFF
j_call: TRBJ1-1
clone_size: many
v_call: TRBV20-1
d_call: -

cdr3_nt: TGTGCCAGCAGCTGGGGACTAGCGGGGGGAAGCTCCTACGAGCAGTACTTC
cdr3_aa: CASSWGLAGGSSYEQYF
j_call: TRBJ2-7
clone_size: -
v_call: TRBV7-3
d_call: TRBD2

cdr3_nt: TGCAGCGTTGAAACAGGGCCGTGGGTTCAAGAGACCCAGTACTTC
cdr3_aa: CSVETGPWVQETQYF
j_call: TRBJ2-5
clone_size: many
v_call: TRBV29-1
d_call: -

cdr3_nt: TGTGCCAGCAGCAGGGACAGCCGTAACACCGGGGAGCTGTTTTTT
cdr3_aa: CASSRDSRNTGELFF
j_call: TRBJ2-2
clone_size: -
v_call: TRBV5-4
d_call: TRBD1

cdr3_nt: TGCGCCAGCAGCCAGGGTGCGGGCAGGGGTGCCGGTGGCGAAAAACTGTTTTTT
cdr3_aa: CASSQGAGRGAGGEKLFF
j_call: TRBJ1-4
clone_size: -
v_call: TRBV4-1
d_call: -

cdr3_nt: TGCGCCAGCAGCCCCATCAGACAGGGGGCAGGGAACTATGGCTACACCTTC
cdr3_aa: CASSPIRQGAGNYGYTF
j_call: TRBJ1-2
clone_size: many
v_call: TRBV4-1
d_call: TRBD1

cdr3_nt: TGCAGCGTTGATGTAGGAGTACAAGAGACCCAGTACTTC
cdr3_aa: CSVDVGVQETQYF
j_call: TRBJ2-5
clone_size: many
v_call: TRBV29-1
d_call: -

cdr3_nt: TGTGCCAGCAGCCCCCCGGGACGCACAAGCACAGATACGCAGTATTTT
cdr3_aa: CASSPPGRTSTDTQYF
j_call: TRBJ2-3
clone_size: -
v_call: TRBV9
d_call: -

cdr3_nt: TGCAGCGTTGAATTCGCGACTAGCGGGAGCGGCTACGAGCAGTACTTC
cdr3_aa: CSVEFATSGSGYEQYF
j_call: TRBJ2-7
clone_size: -
v_call: TRBV29-1
d_call: TRBD2

cdr3_nt: TGTGCCAGCAGCTTAGAGAGGGGGCGAGGGACCCAGTACTTC
cdr3_aa: CASSLERGRGTQYF
j_call: TRBJ2-5
clone_size: -
v_call: TRBV7-2
d_call: TRBD1

cdr3_nt: TGCAGCGTTGAAGATCTTGACAGGAGGGGTGAAGCTTTCTTT
cdr3_aa: CSVEDLDRRGEAFF
j_call: TRBJ1-1
clone_size: few
v_call: TRBV29-1
d_call: -

cdr3_nt: TGCGCCAGCAGCTTGGGTCCTGGATCAGTCACGAGGGGCGAGCAGTACTTC
cdr3_aa: CASSLGPGSVTRGEQYF
j_call: TRBJ2-7
clone_size: -
v_call: TRBV5-1
d_call: -

cdr3_nt: TGTGCCAGCAGCCAAGGTCCGGGACTAGAGGGAGAGACCCAGTACTTC
cdr3_aa: CASSQGPGLEGETQYF
j_call: TRBJ2-5
clone_size: many
v_call: TRBV4-2
d_call: TRBD2

cdr3_nt: TGTGCCAGTTTTGAGACAGGGCGACCCTTTGGCTATGGCTACACCTTC
cdr3_aa: CASFETGRPFGYGYTF
j_call: TRBJ1-2
clone_size: -
v_call: TRBV19
d_call: TRBD1

cdr3_nt: TGTGCCAGCAGTGAAAGGCGGAATAATTCACCCCTCCACTTT
cdr3_aa: CASSERRNNSPLHF
j_call: TRBJ1-6
clone_size: -
v_call: TRBV6-1
d_call: -

cdr3_nt: TGTGCCAGCCGCGCCGGGACTAGCGCCGACAGAGATACGCAGTATTTT
cdr3_aa: CASRAGTSADRDTQYF
j_call: TRBJ2-3
clone_size: few
v_call: TRBV2
d_call: TRBD2

cdr3_nt: TGTGCCAGCAGCTTAGAGCCTGGAAGGGAGTATTTT
cdr3_aa: CASSLEPGREYF
j_call: TRBJ2-3
clone_size: few
v_call: TRBV7-2
d_call: -

cdr3_nt: TGTGCCAGCAGCCAAGGGTATCAGGGGCGCTCCAATCAGCCCCAGCATTTT
cdr3_aa: CASSQGYQGRSNQPQHF
j_call: TRBJ1-5
clone_size: -
v_call: TRBV3-1
d_call: -

cdr3_nt: TGTGCCAGCAGACCCAGCCCGGGACAGTTCTACGAGCAGTACTTC
cdr3_aa: CASRPSPGQFYEQYF
j_call: TRBJ2-7
clone_size: few
v_call: TRBV7-2
d_call: TRBD1

cdr3_nt: TGCGCCAGCAGCTTGCGAGGGACATCGGCAGATACGCAGTATTTT
cdr3_aa: CASSLRGTSADTQYF
j_call: TRBJ2-3
clone_size: many
v_call: TRBV5-1
d_call: -

cdr3_nt: TGTGCCAGCAGCACGCAGTGGGGGGACAAAAACATTCAGTACTTC
cdr3_aa: CASSTQWGDKNIQYF
j_call: TRBJ2-4
clone_size: -
v_call: TRBV7-9
d_call: -

cdr3_nt: TGTGCCAGCAGCGACAACGTACAGGGAGGTGACTCAAATGGCTACACCTTC
cdr3_aa: CASSDNVQGGDSNGYTF
j_call: TRBJ1-2
clone_size: -
v_call: TRBV9
d_call: -

cdr3_nt: TGTGCCAGCAGAAGGACAGGGACTAGCTCTGGGGCCAACGTCCTGACTTTC
cdr3_aa: CASRRTGTSSGANVLTF
j_call: TRBJ2-6
clone_size: many
v_call: TRBV12-3/TRBV12-4
d_call: -

cdr3_nt: TGTGCCAGCAGTGAAGTTTCTAAAGGCTACACCTTC
cdr3_aa: CASSEVSKGYTF
j_call: TRBJ1-2
clone_size: -
v_call: TRBV6-1
d_call: -

cdr3_nt: TGCGCCAGCAGCCAACAAGGACTAGCGGGAGGGTTGGTGGAGACCCAGTACTTC
cdr3_aa: CASSQQGLAGGLVETQYF
j_call: TRBJ2-5
clone_size: few
v_call: TRBV4-1
d_call: TRBD2

cdr3_nt: TGTGCCAGCACGCCCGTGGACAGGGTCTACGAGCAGTACTTC
cdr3_aa: CASTPVDRVYEQYF
j_call: TRBJ2-7
clone_size: few
v_call: TRBV28
d_call: TRBD1

cdr3_nt: TGTGCCAGCAGTGAAGCCCTGGACGTCGAGACCCAGTACTTC
cdr3_aa: CASSEALDVETQYF
j_call: TRBJ2-5
clone_size: -
v_call: TRBV2
d_call: -